Shown below are 9 T cell receptor beta chains from a single sample sequenced in a study of CD8 T cells in Susac syndrome. Random hexamers were used to reverse transcribe an amount of roughly 0.5 to 1 ug RNA. TCRdb recomputed calls from the immunoSEQ multiplex PCR reads with MiXCR, one row per CDR3 protein. The sample has more than 55,000 distinct CDR3 sequences; nearly 96% are singletons. The sequenced sample consisted of CD4+ T cells from PBMCs. Receptors originate from a human donor with multiple sclerosis.

This clonotype came up a few times. The chain combines TRBV7-9 with TRBJ1-5, with a tentative D call TRBD1 (5 bases). CDR3 size: 13 residues. Deletions cut 1 base from V and 4 bases from J, with 5 bases between. Per the germline V gene, CDR1 is SEHNR and CDR2 is FQNEAQ (reference sequence). CDR3 bases: TGTGCCAGCAGCTTAGACAGGAATCAGCCCCAGCATTTT. Amino acid sequence: CASSLDRNQPQHF.

This rearrangement joins TRBV5-1 to TRBJ1-3; TRBD1 is a possible D gene (6 bases). This CDR3 has 15 amino acids. With 4 bases removed from V and 1 base from J, the gap between germline ends came to 12 bases. CDR1 and CDR2 from the germline V gene are SGHRS and YFSETQ. The CDR3 sequence is CASSALTGSGNTIYF. In DNA form, the CDR3 reads TGCGCCAGCAGCGCCCTGACAGGTTCTGGAAACACCATATATTTT.

The CDR3 sequence: CASRLSGQGNADTQYF. CDR3 DNA sequence: TGTGCCAGCAGGTTATCGGGACAGGGTAATGCAGATACGCAGTATTTT. The chain combines TRBV6-5 with TRBJ2-3; 9 positions agree with TRBD1. The CDR3 spans 16 residues. Germline V gives CDR1 MNHEY, CDR2 SVGAGI. The ends lost 6 bases at V and 4 bases at J; junction bases unmatched: 11.

The chain employs TRBV5-1 and TRBJ2-7; 7 bases agree with TRBD1. The CDR3 covers 15 residues. The germline gives CDR1 SGHRS, CDR2 YFSETQ. Trimming took 4 bases from V and 4 from J; bases not matched to a gene: 11. The CDR3 region has the DNA TGCGCCAGCAGCCCGCGATCGGGACAGCAGTACGAGCAGTACTTC. Its protein product is CASSPRSGQQYEQYF.

The chain carries TRBV5-1 and TRBJ1-6, with 7 positions matching TRBD1. The V and J ends lost 1 base and 7 bases, in that order; junction bases with no gene match: 8. Germline CDR1 and CDR2: SGHRS and YFSETQ. CDR3 length: 16 residues. CDR3 coding DNA: TGCGCCAGCAGCTTGTTACCGGGACAGACAAATTCACCCCTCCACTTT. As protein: CASSLLPGQTNSPLHF.

The chain uses TRBV10-2 and TRBJ2-7, with D tentatively TRBD1 (6 bases). CDR1 WSHSY and CDR2 SAAADI come from the germline V gene. The CDR3 runs to 13 residues. Between the trimmed V and J ends, which lost 8 bases and 4 bases, there was a span of 15 bases. This CDR3 reads CASLGARTYEQYF. The CDR3 DNA reads as TGCGCCAGCTTGGGGGCGCGAACGTACGAGCAGTACTTC.

J is TRBJ2-7 and V is TRBV6-5, with 7 bases fitting TRBD2. CDR3 length: 12 residues. CDR1 and CDR2 (germline): MNHEY, SVGAGI. With V trimmed by 7 bases and J by 7 bases, 7 bases remained unmatched. CDR3 nucleotides: TGTGCCAGCACAAACGGGGGGAGGGAGCAGTACTTC. The encoded protein is CASTNGGREQYF.

J is TRBJ1-5 and V is TRBV19; 9 nucleotides line up with TRBD1. From germline, CDR1 is LNHDA and CDR2 SQIVND (reference sequence). V trimming: 6 bases; J trimming: 2 bases; junction bases outside the gene matches: 2. The CDR3 consists of 14 residues. The CDR3 is CASRGQGGNQPQHF. CDR3 in DNA: TGTGCCAGTAGGGGACAGGGTGGCAATCAGCCCCAGCATTTT.

This chain connects TRBV7-9 to TRBJ2-6; D ambiguous. The CDR3 consists of 15 residues. Germline assignment: CDR1 SEHNR and CDR2 FQNEAQ (reference sequence). With 7 bases removed from V and 4 bases from J, the gap between germline ends came to 14 bases. CDR3 residues: CASKPERVGANVLTF. The DNA of the CDR3 is TGTGCCAGCAAACCCGAAAGGGTCGGGGCCAACGTCCTGACTTTC. Using reference TRBV7-9 and TRBJ2-6 for the parts outside the CDR3, the full variable domain is DTGVSQNPRHKITKRGQNVTFRCDPISEHNRLYWYRQTLGQGPEFLTYFQNEAQLEKSRLLSDRFSAERPKGSFSTLEIQRTEQGDSAMYLCASKPERVGANVLTFGAGSRLTVL.